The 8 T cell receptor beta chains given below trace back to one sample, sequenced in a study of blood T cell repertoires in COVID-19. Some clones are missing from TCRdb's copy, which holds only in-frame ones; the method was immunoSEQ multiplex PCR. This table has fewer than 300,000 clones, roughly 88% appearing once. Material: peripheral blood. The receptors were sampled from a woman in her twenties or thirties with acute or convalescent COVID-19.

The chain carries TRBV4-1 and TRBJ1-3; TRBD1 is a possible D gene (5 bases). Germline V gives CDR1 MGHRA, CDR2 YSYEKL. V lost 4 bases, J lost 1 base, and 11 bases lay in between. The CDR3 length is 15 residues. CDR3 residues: CASSRLTESGNTIYF. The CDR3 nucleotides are TGCGCCAGCAGCCGTTTGACAGAGTCTGGAAACACCATATATTTT.

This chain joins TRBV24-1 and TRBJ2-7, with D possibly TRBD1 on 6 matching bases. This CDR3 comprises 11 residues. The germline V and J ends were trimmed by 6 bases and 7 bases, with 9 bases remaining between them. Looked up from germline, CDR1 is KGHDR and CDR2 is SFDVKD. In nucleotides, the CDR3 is TGTGCCACCAGTCCAGGGACAGAGCAGTACTTC. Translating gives CATSPGTEQYF.

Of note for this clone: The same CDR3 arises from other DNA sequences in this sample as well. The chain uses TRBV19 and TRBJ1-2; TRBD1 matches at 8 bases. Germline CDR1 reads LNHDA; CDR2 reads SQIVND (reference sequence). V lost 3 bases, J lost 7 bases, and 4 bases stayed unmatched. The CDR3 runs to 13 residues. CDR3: CASSIAGGSGYTF. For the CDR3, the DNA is TGTGCCAGTAGTATCGCAGGGGGCTCTGGCTACACCTTC.

Written as DNA, the CDR3 is TGTGCCAGCAGCTTCGGAGTTAGCAATCAGCCCCAGCATTTT. This gives the protein CASSFGVSNQPQHF. J is TRBJ1-5 and V is TRBV5-6; no firm D call. Germline-derived CDR1 and CDR2 are SGHDT and YYEEEE. With 2 bases removed from V and 0 bases from J, the gap between germline ends came to 6 bases. This CDR3 contains 14 residues.

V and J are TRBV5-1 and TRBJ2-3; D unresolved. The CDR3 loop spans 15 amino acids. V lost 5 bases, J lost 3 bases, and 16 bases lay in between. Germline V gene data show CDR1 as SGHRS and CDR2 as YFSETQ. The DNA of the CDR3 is TGCGCCAGCAGACGTAGACCGGGTGGGACAGATACGCAGTATTTT. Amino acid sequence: CASRRRPGGTDTQYF.

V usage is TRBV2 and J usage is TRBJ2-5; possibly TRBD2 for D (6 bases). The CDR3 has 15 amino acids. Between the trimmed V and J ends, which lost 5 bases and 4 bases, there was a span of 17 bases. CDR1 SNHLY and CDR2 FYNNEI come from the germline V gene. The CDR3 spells CASSRLTGVVETQYF. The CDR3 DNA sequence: TGTGCCAGCAGTCGACTAACGGGAGTGGTAGAGACCCAGTACTTC.

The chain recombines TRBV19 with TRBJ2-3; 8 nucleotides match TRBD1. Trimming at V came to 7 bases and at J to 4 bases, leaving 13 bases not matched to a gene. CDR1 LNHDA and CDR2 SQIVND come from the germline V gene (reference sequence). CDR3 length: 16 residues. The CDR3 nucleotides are TGTGCCAGTACCAAGTCGGGCAGGGGGCAGTCAGATACGCAGTATTTT. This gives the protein CASTKSGRGQSDTQYF.

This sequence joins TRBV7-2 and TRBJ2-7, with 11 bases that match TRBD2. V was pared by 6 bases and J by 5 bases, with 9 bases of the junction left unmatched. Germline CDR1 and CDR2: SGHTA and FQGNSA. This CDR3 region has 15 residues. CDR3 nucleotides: TGTGCCAGCAGACTGACCGGGACTAGCGGAAACGAGCAGTACTTC. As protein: CASRLTGTSGNEQYF.